The 30 T cell receptor beta chains presented below share a single source sample, sequenced in a study of blood T cells in healthy people across ages. Using a J-beta primer mix together with a sample-barcoded 5' primer, a second PCR was run for roughly 7 to 11 cycles. TCRdb recomputed calls from the 5' RACE reads with MiXCR, one row per CDR3 protein. The profile shows hundreds of thousands of distinct CDR3 sequences, about a fifth of them singletons. The sequenced material came from blood. The receptors derive from a man in his sixties or seventies in good health.

V usage is TRBV28 and J usage is TRBJ2-2; 7 positions match TRBD2. V gave up 5 bases and J gave up 4 bases; unmatched junction bases: 7. The CDR3 has 15 amino acids. Germline V gene data show CDR1 as MDHEN and CDR2 as SYDVKM. The DNA for the CDR3 is TGTGCCAGCAGTCGCGGCGGGGGTGGCACCGGGGAGCTGTTTTTT. Translated, it gives CASSRGGGGTGELFF.

The sample holds a few counts of this clonotype. The chain combines TRBV2 with TRBJ2-3; 9 bases match TRBD1. Germline CDR1 reads SNHLY; CDR2 reads FYNNEI. The CDR3 totals 16 residues. V dropped 0 bases and J dropped 8; count of bases not matched to a gene: 9. Here the CDR3 DNA reads TGTGCCAGCAGTGAAGCACGGGACAGGGTGGCAGGTACGCAGTATTTT. Its translation: CASSEARDRVAGTQYF.

The chain links TRBV12-3 or TRBV12-4 to TRBJ2-1, with 8 bases aligning to TRBD1. V gave up 2 bases and J gave up 12 bases; unmatched junction bases: 6. This CDR3 region has 13 residues. The CDR3 is CASSLREGTGQFF. The CDR3 DNA sequence: TGTGCCAGCAGTTTACGGGAAGGGACAGGGCAGTTCTTC.

The V and J genes are TRBV6-5 and TRBJ2-3; D possibly uses TRBD1 or TRBD2 (5 bases each). CDR3 size: 14 residues. Per germline, CDR1 MNHEY and CDR2 SVGAGI. V was shortened by 2 bases and J by 5 bases, with 11 bases between the two germline ends. CDR3 region: CASSYLRDGDTQYF. The CDR3 nucleotides are TGTGCCAGCAGTTACCTCAGGGACGGAGATACGCAGTATTTT.

This clonotype was seen a few times. J is TRBJ1-1 and V is TRBV6-5; D unresolved. The CDR3 is 14 amino acids. V lost 5 bases, J lost 6 bases, and 16 bases lay in between. In germline, CDR1 is MNHEY, CDR2 SVGAGI. The CDR3 DNA reads as TGTGCCAGCAGTAGGGCCCAGTCACCCCCTGAAGCTTTCTTT. Translated: CASSRAQSPPEAFF.

This clonotype turned up a few times. This chain links TRBV7-8 with TRBJ2-3; 10 bases are shared with TRBD2. Losses at the gene ends were 5 bases for V and 0 bases for J; bases not matched to a gene: 5. The CDR3 is made up of 16 amino acids. Germline V gives CDR1 SGHVS, CDR2 FQNEAQ. The CDR3 sequence: CASSQREGSSTDTQYF. Here the CDR3 DNA reads TGTGCCAGCAGCCAGCGGGAGGGATCTAGCACAGATACGCAGTATTTT.

On this clonotype itself: The junction departs from the called germline gene at one end, perhaps through a read error. This chain connects TRBV4-3 to TRBJ2-3, with 8 bases identical to TRBD2. The CDR3 loop spans 15 amino acids. The germline gives CDR1 LGHNA, CDR2 YSLEER. Written as DNA, the CDR3 is TGCGCCGGCAGCCAAGGGGCGGGAGGACCAGATACGCAGTATTTT. It specifies CAGSQGAGGPDTQYF.

The V and J genes are TRBV2 and TRBJ1-1, with 8 bases that match TRBD1. V was pared by 5 bases and J by 2 bases, with 7 bases of the junction left unmatched. CDR1 is SNHLY, CDR2 FYNNEI, per germline. CDR3 length equals 15 residues. CDR3 bases: TGTGCCAGCAGTTTAGGACAGGGCCGCAACACTGAAGCTTTCTTT. Residues: CASSLGQGRNTEAFF. The variable domain in full, with the rest retrieved from reference TRBV2 and TRBJ1-1, is EPEVTQTPSHQVTQMGQEVILRCVPISNHLYFYWYRQILGQKVEFLVSFYNNEISEKSEIFDDQFSVERPDGSNFTLKIRSTKLEDSAMYFCASSLGQGRNTEAFFGQGTRLTVV.

This clonotype was seen only a few times. The V gene is TRBV20-1, the J gene TRBJ1-3, with a tentative D call TRBD1 (6 bases). CDR1 and CDR2 (germline): DFQATT, SNEGSKA (reference sequence). V was shortened by 3 bases and J by 1 base, with 16 bases between the two germline ends. The CDR3 loop spans 16 amino acids. CDR3 nucleotides: TGCAGTGCTAGTCAGATCGGGACACGTTCTGGAAACACCATATATTTT. Translation: CSASQIGTRSGNTIYF.

This clonotype was picked up many times. The genes are TRBV12-3 or TRBV12-4 and TRBJ2-1, with TRBD2 identical over 14 bases. The CDR3 spans 14 residues. Trimming took 6 bases from V and 9 from J; bases not matched to a gene: 4. Here the CDR3 reads CASRTSGRASEQFF. In DNA, the CDR3 is TGTGCCAGCAGGACTAGCGGGAGGGCCTCTGAGCAGTTCTTC.

This clonotype was detected only once. The chain links TRBV24-1 to TRBJ2-1, with no clear D. Germline V CDR1 and CDR2: KGHDR, SFDVKD. The V end lost 3 bases, the J end lost 1 base, and 9 bases lay between the germline ends. The CDR3 has 15 amino acids. The CDR3 is CATSDISRSYNEQFF. The DNA for the CDR3 is TGTGCCACCAGTGATATTAGTAGGTCCTACAATGAGCAGTTCTTC.

The gene calls are TRBV19 and TRBJ2-1; 7 bases agree with TRBD1. Germline V CDR1 and CDR2: LNHDA, SQIVND (reference sequence). Trimming at V came to 7 bases and at J to 2 bases, leaving 2 bases not matched to a gene. The CDR3 runs to 13 residues. CDR3 DNA sequence: TGTGCCAGTACGCAGGGGGCCTACAATGAGCAGTTCTTC. As protein: CASTQGAYNEQFF.

The J gene is TRBJ1-2, the V gene TRBV4-3, with 7 bases lining up with TRBD1. Germline CDR1 LGHNA, CDR2 YSLEER. CDR3 length: 16 residues. Trimming at V came to 1 base and at J to 4 bases, leaving 9 bases not matched to a gene. This CDR3 reads CASSQGRDRSVYGYTF. The DNA for the CDR3 is TGCGCCAGCAGCCAAGGCCGGGACAGATCCGTCTATGGCTACACCTTC.

The chain combines TRBV10-3 with TRBJ1-1; weak D call: TRBD1 (5 bases). Germline CDR1 and CDR2: ENHRY and SYGVKD. The CDR3 covers 14 residues. The V end was cut by 2 bases, the J end by 10 bases, with 17 bases between. The CDR3 nucleotides are TGTGCCATCAGTGAGCGAGGGGCGCGGGATGGAGCTTTCTTT. Its translation is CAISERGARDGAFF.

This clonotype was observed many times. The chain links TRBV14 to TRBJ2-4; the D is unclear. V shed 5 bases and J shed 3 bases, with 8 bases lying between them. Germline V gene data show CDR1 as SGHDN and CDR2 as FVKESK. There are 13 residues in the CDR3. This CDR3 is CASSFRGKNIQYF. The CDR3 DNA reads TGTGCCAGCAGCTTTCGTGGCAAAAACATTCAGTACTTC.

The rearrangement joins TRBV6-5 to TRBJ2-3; D might be TRBD1 (6 bases). CDR1 and CDR2 (germline): MNHEY, SVGAGI. Deletions cut 4 bases from V and 6 bases from J, with 23 bases between. The CDR3 covers 17 residues. DNA for the CDR3: TGTGCCAGCAGTTCGCCCCGACAGGCCGGATTGAGTGATACGCAGTATTTT. Translated: CASSSPRQAGLSDTQYF.

This clonotype was observed many times. The chain carries TRBV12-3 or TRBV12-4 and TRBJ2-1; D is possibly TRBD2 (6 bases). The CDR3 covers 18 residues. V gave up 0 bases and J gave up 5 bases, with 20 bases separating them. The CDR3 DNA is TGTGCCAGCAGTTTAGCGGGTGGGGGACTCCCCCTCAACAATGAGCAGTTCTTC. This codes for CASSLAGGGLPLNNEQFF.

This clonotype was seen a few times. One junction end does not reproduce the germline sequence, and a read error may be involved. The CDR3 coding sequence is TGTGCCAGCGGCTTAACTACTTTATCGGGGGGCGAGCAGTTCTTC. This translates into CASGLTTLSGGEQFF. The J gene is TRBJ2-1, the V gene TRBV7-3, with D possibly being TRBD2 (7 bases). The CDR3 contains 15 residues. CDR1 and CDR2 from the germline V gene are SGHTA and FQGTGA.

This chain links TRBV12-3 or TRBV12-4 with TRBJ2-4, with TRBD2 as a possible D gene (6 bases). CDR3 length: 17 amino acids. The V end was cut by 2 bases, the J end by 0 bases, with 14 bases between. The CDR3 DNA sequence: TGTGCCAGCAGTTTAAATAGGCTAGCGATAGCCAAAAACATTCAGTACTTC. Translation: CASSLNRLAIAKNIQYF.

V gene TRBV19 combines with J gene TRBJ2-5; D might be TRBD2 (6 bases). With the DNA end fitting TRBJ2-7 better, the J assignment may be wrong. The CDR3 length is 13 residues. Germline CDR1 reads LNHDA; CDR2 reads SQIVND (reference sequence). CDR3 in DNA: TGTGCCAGTAGTATCGCGTCGGGGGACGAGCAGTACTTC. Translating gives CASSIASGDEQYF.

V usage is TRBV29-1 and J usage is TRBJ1-2, with a tentative D call TRBD1 (6 bases). This CDR3 contains 15 residues. Germline loops: CDR1 SQVTM, CDR2 ANQGSEA. V dropped 3 bases and J dropped 8 bases, with 22 bases sitting between them. CDR3 in DNA: TGCAGCGTTGACCGGTGGCAGGGGATTTCCAGCGGCTACACCTTC. This codes for CSVDRWQGISSGYTF.

This clonotype occurred a few times. V is TRBV28 and J is TRBJ2-1; D possibly corresponds to TRBD2 (5 bases). With 6 bases removed from V and 9 bases from J, the gap between germline ends came to 18 bases. This CDR3 has 14 residues. CDR1 and CDR2 (germline): MDHEN, SYDVKM. CDR3 sequence reads: CASSSRGSSSEQFF. CDR3 sequence (DNA): TGTGCCAGCAGCTCCAGAGGGAGTAGCAGTGAGCAGTTCTTC.

The rearrangement joins TRBV12-3 or TRBV12-4 to TRBJ1-1, with D hard to call. The CDR3 runs to 12 residues. V was clipped by 5 bases and J by 6 bases, with 10 bases between them. DNA for the CDR3: TGTGCCAGCAGTCAAGACGGATCTGAAGCTTTCTTT. Its translation: CASSQDGSEAFF.

The V gene is TRBV7-9, the J gene TRBJ2-5; TRBD2 is a possible D gene (6 bases). The DNA end is more similar to TRBJ2-1, so the J call may be wrong. The germline CDR1 and CDR2 sequences are SEHNR and FQNEAQ (reference sequence). The CDR3 is 15 residues long. The CDR3 reads CASSLGGLPDNEQFF. The CDR3 coding sequence is TGTGCCAGCAGCTTAGGGGGACTCCCTGACAATGAGCAGTTCTTC.

In DNA form, the CDR3 reads TGCGCCAGCAGCGCCGACAGGCTCGAGATTCAGCCCCAGCATTTT. Translated: CASSADRLEIQPQHF. The chain joins TRBV5-1 to TRBJ1-5, with D maybe TRBD1 (6 bases). CDR3 size: 15 residues. Germline V gives CDR1 SGHRS, CDR2 YFSETQ. The germline V and J ends were trimmed by 4 bases and 6 bases, with 17 bases remaining between them.

In its sample, this clonotype was seen a few times. The chain has TRBV11-2 and TRBJ2-5; TRBD1 aligns across 10 bases. Trimming removed 5 bases from V and 6 bases from J; junction bases left unmatched: 9. The germline V gene encodes CDR1 SGHAT and CDR2 FQNNGV. There are 15 residues in the CDR3. The CDR3: CASSPGTGALQTQYF. The CDR3 DNA reads as TGTGCCAGCAGCCCCGGGACAGGGGCCCTCCAGACCCAGTACTTC.

The J gene is TRBJ2-1, the V gene TRBV20-1; 14 nucleotides align to TRBD2. The germline CDR1 and CDR2 sequences are DFQATT and SNEGSKA (reference sequence). The CDR3 runs 15 residues. The V segment lost 6 bases and the J segment 7 bases; nucleotides outside the gene matches: 8. This chain's CDR3 is CSAARLAGGGNEQFF. The DNA of the CDR3 is TGCAGTGCAGCGCGACTAGCGGGAGGGGGGAATGAGCAGTTCTTC.

The chain carries TRBV7-7 and TRBJ2-5, with D perhaps matching TRBD1 (6 bases). The V gene's germline CDR1 is SSHAT and CDR2 FNYEAQ (reference sequence). The CDR3 is made up of 15 amino acids. Trimming cost V 3 bases and J 3 bases, with 14 bases left between them. The CDR3 region is CASSLTGTQKETQYF. CDR3 sequence (DNA): TGTGCCAGCAGCTTGACCGGGACACAGAAAGAGACCCAGTACTTC.

The rearrangement uses TRBV9 and TRBJ2-3; perhaps D is TRBD1 or TRBD2 (5 bases each). The CDR3 length is 16 residues. The V and J ends lost 0 bases and 5 bases respectively, with 16 bases between them. The germline CDR1 and CDR2 sequences are SGDLS and YYNGEE. CDR3: CASSVVPGTTGDTQYF. The CDR3 region has the DNA TGTGCCAGCAGCGTAGTACCGGGAACCACAGGAGATACGCAGTATTTT.

This chain connects TRBV7-9 to TRBJ1-4, with 7 bases lining up with TRBD1. V lost 5 bases, J lost 5 bases, and 20 bases stayed unmatched. CDR1 SEHNR and CDR2 FQNEAQ come from the germline V gene (reference sequence). The CDR3 loop spans 19 amino acids. CDR3 region: CASSLRTGTEQAGNEKLFF. DNA of the CDR3: TGTGCCAGCAGCCTCAGGACCGGGACAGAGCAGGCGGGGAATGAAAAACTGTTTTTT.